These T cell receptor beta chains were read from a single sample in a study of cytomegalovirus exposure and HLA in healthy donors. Assay used: immunoSEQ multiplex PCR; TCRdb lists only in-frame clones, some missing. In the table there are around 150,000 clones, 68% of which are singletons. Material for sequencing was PBMCs. The origin of the receptors is a woman aged 40 to 50 in good health and CMV-seropositive. The CDR3 runs from the conserved cysteine through the conserved F or W. The D gene is left open where the match is weak. Rows give clone size only sometimes, using once, few, many, or a class for an expanded clone.

.,.,TRBJ2-3,TRBV12-5,CASGLQRESTDTQYF,TGTGCTAGTGGTTTACAACGGGAGAGCACAGATACGCAGTATTTT
once,TRBD1,TRBJ1-1,TRBV28,CASRLPRGRGTEAFF,TGTGCCAGCAGGCTTCCAAGGGGGCGTGGGACTGAAGCTTTCTTT
.,.,TRBJ1-2,TRBV7-9,CASSLLGDNVSYGYPF,TGTGCCAGCAGCTTGTTAGGGGACAACGTTTCGTATGGCTACCCCTTC
.,.,TRBJ2-4,TRBV5-6,CASLVAGYQNIQYF,TGTGCCAGCCTTGTGGCAGGGTACCAAAACATTCAGTACTTC
.,.,TRBJ1-2,TRBV7-9,CASSLSGNYGYPF,TGTGCCAGCAGCTTATCCGGGAACTATGGCTACCCCTTC
.,.,TRBJ1-1,TRBV5-5,CASSYYRDATEAFF,TGTGCCAGCAGCTACTACAGGGACGCCACTGAAGCTTTCTTT
few,TRBD1,TRBJ2-7,TRBV6-4,CASSPDRASYEQYF,TGTGCCAGCAGTCCAGACAGGGCTTCCTACGAGCAGTACTTC
.,.,TRBJ2-1,TRBV18,CASSAPEVRTSEQFF,TGTGCCAGCTCAGCGCCAGAGGTCCGAACCAGTGAGCAGTTCTTC
.,.,TRBJ1-3,TRBV7-2,CASSLVPAGSGNTIYF,TGTGCCAGCAGCTTAGTCCCAGCGGGCTCTGGAAACACCATATATTTT
once,.,TRBJ1-5,TRBV28,CASREDGNQPQHF,TGTGCCAGCAGGGAGGATGGCAATCAGCCCCAGCATTTT
.,TRBD1,TRBJ2-1,TRBV5-8,CASSRAGGPEQFF,TGTGCCAGCAGCCGGGCAGGGGGACCTGAGCAGTTCTTC
.,.,TRBJ1-4,TRBV5-6,CASSLSSATNEKLFF,TGTGCCAGCAGCTTATCCTCTGCAACTAATGAAAAACTGTTTTTT
.,TRBD2,TRBJ2-7,TRBV11-2,CASSLGSAGGNSYEQYF,TGTGCCAGCAGCTTAGGATCGGCGGGAGGGAATTCCTACGAGCAGTACTTC
.,TRBD1,TRBJ2-1,TRBV28,CASSPNAGGYYNEQFF,TGTGCCAGCAGTCCGAATGCAGGGGGCTACTACAATGAGCAGTTCTTC
.,.,TRBJ2-3,TRBV6-5,CASSTTDTQYF,TGTGCCAGCAGTACAACAGATACGCAGTATTTT
.,TRBD2,TRBJ2-1,TRBV7-9,CASSPGLAGDFYYNEQFF,TGTGCCAGCAGCCCGGGACTAGCGGGAGACTTCTACTACAATGAGCAGTTCTTC
.,TRBD2,TRBJ2-7,TRBV7-9,CASSLGSGGPHEQYF,TGTGCCAGCAGCTTAGGGTCGGGAGGGCCACACGAGCAGTACTTC
once,.,TRBJ1-1,TRBV7-9,CASRRSPGMNTEAFF,TGTGCCAGCAGAAGATCTCCGGGGATGAACACTGAAGCTTTCTTT
.,.,TRBJ1-1,TRBV9,CASNQLSGGTEAFF,TGTGCCAGCAACCAATTGAGCGGGGGCACTGAAGCTTTCTTT
once,.,TRBJ1-4,TRBV18,CASSPLNNEKLFF,TGTGCCAGCTCACCACTTAATAATGAAAAACTGTTTTTT
few,TRBD2,TRBJ2-1,TRBV6-5,CASSTSGGYNEQFF,TGTGCCAGCAGCACTAGCGGGGGGTACAATGAGCAGTTCTTC
.,.,TRBJ1-1,TRBV4-2,CASSQGVRGGPEGTEAFF,TGTGCCAGCAGCCAAGGGGTCAGGGGAGGGCCTGAAGGGACTGAAGCTTTCTTT
.,TRBD1,TRBJ1-5,TRBV2,CASRTGGNQPQHF,TGTGCCAGCAGGACAGGGGGTAATCAGCCCCAGCATTTT
.,.,TRBJ2-6,TRBV9,CASSVVGDAGANVLTF,TGTGCCAGCAGCGTAGTCGGGGATGCCGGGGCCAACGTCCTGACTTTC
.,.,TRBJ1-2,TRBV28,CASSFAGNGYPF,TGTGCCAGCAGTTTTGCCGGGAATGGCTACCCCTTC
.,TRBD1,TRBJ2-7,TRBV5-6,CASKSWRQGAYEQYF,TGTGCCAGCAAATCGTGGAGACAGGGGGCCTACGAGCAGTACTTC